A selection of T cell receptor beta chains follows, all from one sample in a study of cytomegalovirus exposure and HLA in healthy donors. Libraries were prepared by immunoSEQ multiplex PCR; TCRdb keeps only in-frame clonotypes and omits some of them. The table shows over 100,000 clones, with under 90% occurring only once. The specimen was PBMCs. The receptor set was obtained from a woman in her 30s in good health and CMV-seronegative. The CDR3 runs from the conserved cysteine through the conserved F or W. D genes are given only for firm matches. Clone size is given for some rows only: seen once, a few or many times, or a class if the clone is expanded.

d_call | j_call | v_call | clone_size | cdr3_nt | cdr3_aa
NA | TRBJ1-4 | TRBV30 | NA | TGTGCCTGGAGTGTCGGAGCCCGACTGTTTTTT | CAWSVGARLFF
NA | TRBJ1-3 | TRBV29-1 | NA | TGCAGCGCAACGGGGAAGAGCTCTGGAAACACCATATATTTT | CSATGKSSGNTIYF
NA | TRBJ1-4 | TRBV5-1 | NA | TGCGCCAGCAGCTTGGGACAAGGGGCGGCAGGAAAACTGTTTTTT | CASSLGQGAAGKLFF
NA | TRBJ1-1 | TRBV29-1 | once | TGCAGCGTTGATCGAGACATTGTTTTGAACACTGAAGCTTTCTTT | CSVDRDIVLNTEAFF
NA | TRBJ2-7 | TRBV12-2 | NA | TGTGCAAGTCGCTTACTATTGGACAGGGGCTACGAGCAGTACTTC | CASRLLLDRGYEQYF
NA | TRBJ2-3 | TRBV11-2 | NA | TGTGCCAGCAGCTTAGGTCTAGCGAGAGATACGCAGTATTTT | CASSLGLARDTQYF
TRBD1 | TRBJ2-1 | TRBV5-1 | few | TGCGCCAGCAGCCTGAGACAGGGGGCTTACAATGAGCAGTTCTTC | CASSLRQGAYNEQFF
TRBD2 | TRBJ2-7 | TRBV11-2 | once | TGTGCCAGCAGCTTAAGGGAAGGACTAGGGCAGTACTTC | CASSLREGLGQYF
NA | TRBJ2-1 | TRBV18 | NA | TGTGCCAGCTCCCTCCCGGAGGGAGTGCGCAATGAGCAGTTCTTC | CASSLPEGVRNEQFF
NA | TRBJ2-1 | TRBV15 | NA | TGTGCCACCAGCAGAGATGGGAGGACAAGTTACAATGAGCAGTTCTTC | CATSRDGRTSYNEQFF
TRBD2 | TRBJ2-5 | TRBV6-1 | few | TGTGCCAGCCGTGGTAGCGGGAGTTGGGAGACCCAGTACTTC | CASRGSGSWETQYF
NA | TRBJ2-7 | TRBV15 | NA | TGTGCCACCAGCAGAGATGTAAAATACGAGCAGTACTTC | CATSRDVKYEQYF
NA | TRBJ2-7 | TRBV5-5 | NA | TGTGCCAGCAGCTTGATAGATTCCTACGAGCAGTACTTC | CASSLIDSYEQYF
TRBD1 | TRBJ1-6 | TRBV7-9 | NA | TGTGCCAGCAGCGTCCGGGACAGGGGACCTTCACCCCTCCACTTT | CASSVRDRGPSPLHF
NA | TRBJ1-4 | TRBV7-2 | NA | TGTGCCAGCAGCTTAGTGGGAGGGGCTGAAGCTAATGAAAAACTGTTTTTT | CASSLVGGAEANEKLFF
TRBD1 | TRBJ2-2 | TRBV5-6 | once | TGTGCCAGCAGCCCCGGACAGGGGGGACTATTGAACACCGGGGAGCTGTTTTTT | CASSPGQGGLLNTGELFF
NA | TRBJ1-4 | TRBV5-4 | NA | TGTGCCAGCAGCTTGGGCCACAGGGCCCCGTTCGGGACTAATGAAAAACTGTTTTTT | CASSLGHRAPFGTNEKLFF
NA | TRBJ2-2 | TRBV5-1 | NA | TGCGCCAGCAGCCTCATAAGCGGGTCTAACACCGGGGAGCTGTTTTTT | CASSLISGSNTGELFF
TRBD2 | TRBJ2-1 | TRBV4-1 | NA | TGCGCCAGCAGCCAAGGTAGCGGGAGTACCTCCTACAATGAGCAGTTCTTC | CASSQGSGSTSYNEQFF
NA | TRBJ2-7 | TRBV18 | few | TGTGCCAGCTCACGGGGGGACGGGGCCTACGAGCAGTACTTC | CASSRGDGAYEQYF
NA | TRBJ2-3 | TRBV10-3 | NA | TGTGCCATCAGTGAGTCGTGGCGGGACACAGATACGCAGTATTTT | CAISESWRDTDTQYF
NA | TRBJ2-7 | TRBV21-1 | once | TGTGCCAGCAGCAAAGTGTCAACAGGGGGCGAGCAGTACTTC | CASSKVSTGGEQYF
TRBD2 | TRBJ2-7 | TRBV6-5 | NA | TGTGCCAGCAGTTCCGCGGGACTAGCGTGCGAGCAGTACTTC | CASSSAGLACEQYF
TRBD1 | TRBJ1-5 | TRBV4-2 | once | TGTGCCAGCAGCCCCTGGACAGGGTTGGGTCAGCCCCAGCATTTT | CASSPWTGLGQPQHF
TRBD1 | TRBJ2-3 | TRBV10-3 | NA | TGTGCCATCAGTGAGTTGGACAGGCCCACAGATACGCAGTATTTT | CAISELDRPTDTQYF
NA | TRBJ2-2 | TRBV2 | NA | TGTGCCAGCTCGGCCGGGGAGCTGTTTTTT | CASSAGELFF
TRBD2 | TRBJ2-1 | TRBV28 | NA | TGTGCCAGCAGTTTCCTGTTCCAGACTAGCGGGAGGCCAGGATACATAAATGAGCAGTTCTTC | CASSFLFQTSGRPGYINEQFF
TRBD2 | TRBJ2-2 | TRBV6-1 | NA | TGTGCCAGCAGTGAGCGGGAGGCGAACACCGGGGAGCTGTTTTTT | CASSEREANTGELFF
TRBD2 | TRBJ2-2 | TRBV12-5 | NA | TGTGCTAGTGGTTCCCACCACTCAAGCGGGAGGGAATCGCACGGGGAGCTGTTTTTT | CASGSHHSSGRESHGELFF
TRBD2 | TRBJ2-3 | TRBV7-8 | NA | TGTGCCAGCATCAAATCAGCGGGGGGCTGGTCGGGTCTTGAAGGTGATACGCAGTATTTT | CASIKSAGGWSGLEGDTQYF
TRBD2 | TRBJ2-7 | TRBV5-1 | NA | TGCGCCAGCAGCCCCGGACTAGCGGGGACCTACGAGCAGTACTTC | CASSPGLAGTYEQYF
TRBD1 | TRBJ1-1 | TRBV30 | NA | TGTGCCTGGGCCGGGACAGGAAAGGCCTTCTTT | CAWAGTGKAFF
NA | TRBJ2-2 | TRBV4-1 | few | TGCGCCAGCAGCCAGGCTGGTTCCGACACCCGGCAGCTGTTTTTT | CASSQAGSDTRQLFF
NA | TRBJ1-1 | TRBV9 | NA | TGTGCCAGCAGCGAACGGACAGCCCTGAACACTGAAGCTTTCTTT | CASSERTALNTEAFF
NA | TRBJ1-2 | TRBV11-2 | NA | TGTGCCAGCAGCTTAGCCCCTTCAAGCCACTATGGCTACACCTTC | CASSLAPSSHYGYTF
NA | TRBJ1-5 | TRBV18 | NA | TGTGCCAGCTCAACGGGCGGCAGGGTTCCGCCCCAGCATTTT | CASSTGGRVPPQHF
NA | TRBJ2-1 | TRBV27 | NA | TGTGCCAGCAGGGACAACACGGGGGTCCATGAGCAGTTCTTC | CASRDNTGVHEQFF
NA | TRBJ1-5 | TRBV19 | NA | TGTGCCAGTAGTATTCGCGACAGCCGCAATCAGCCCCAGCATTTT | CASSIRDSRNQPQHF
TRBD1 | TRBJ2-7 | TRBV27 | NA | TGTGCCAGCAGTTTTCTTAAGACACGACAGGGCGAGCAGTACTTC | CASSFLKTRQGEQYF
NA | TRBJ1-2 | TRBV7-2 | NA | TGTGCCAGCACAGTGGGGGGGGGAACCAATATCTATGGCTACACCTTC | CASTVGGGTNIYGYTF
TRBD2 | TRBJ2-7 | TRBV4-1 | NA | TGCGCCAGCAGCCAAAGCCCTCCCGGGCTAGCGGGAGAGGGATACGAGCAGTACTTC | CASSQSPPGLAGEGYEQYF
NA | TRBJ1-1 | TRBV2 | NA | TGTGCCAGCAGACAGGGTGCGAACACTGAAGCTTTCTTT | CASRQGANTEAFF
TRBD2 | TRBJ2-2 | TRBV4-2 | NA | TGTGCCAGCAGCCACTTAAGCGGGGTGAACACCGGGGAGCTGTTTTTT | CASSHLSGVNTGELFF
NA | TRBJ2-7 | TRBV15 | NA | TGTGCCACCAGCAGGGCAACAGGGCCAACCTACGAGCAGTACTTC | CATSRATGPTYEQYF
NA | TRBJ1-4 | TRBV19 | NA | TGTGCCAGTAGTATAACAGGGATTGGTGAAAAACTGTTTTTT | CASSITGIGEKLFF
NA | TRBJ2-3 | TRBV11-2 | NA | TGTGCCAGCAGCTTAGACAGGCACACAGATACGCAGTATTTT | CASSLDRHTDTQYF
NA | TRBJ2-2 | TRBV2 | NA | TGTGCCAGCAGGGGGACTGTGTTGGGCACCGGGGAGCTGTTTTTT | CASRGTVLGTGELFF
TRBD2 | TRBJ2-1 | TRBV19 | few | TGTGCCAGTAGCTCGAGGACGGGGAGGGCGTTGGAACCACACCAGTTCTTC | CASSSRTGRALEPHQFF
TRBD1 | TRBJ1-1 | TRBV4-1 | NA | TGCGCCAGCAGCCTAAAGGGGGGCCGGGACAGTAACAACACTGAAGCTTTCTTT | CASSLKGGRDSNNTEAFF
TRBD2 | TRBJ2-7 | TRBV18 | NA | TGTGCCAGCTCTCCAAATCCTAGCGGGAGGATTTACGAGCAGTACTTC | CASSPNPSGRIYEQYF
TRBD2 | TRBJ2-7 | TRBV14 | few | TGTGCCAGCAGCCAGACTAGCGGGAGTGTGTACGAGCAGTACTTC | CASSQTSGSVYEQYF
NA | TRBJ2-3 | TRBV5-4 | NA | TGTGCCAGCAGCTTCCCGACAGCTAGCACAGATACGCAGTATTTT | CASSFPTASTDTQYF